Listed below are T cell receptor beta chains from one sample, sequenced in a study of T cell repertoires in ileal Crohn's disease. Libraries were prepared by immunoSEQ multiplex PCR; TCRdb keeps only in-frame clonotypes and omits some of them. Here the sample spans approximately 9,000 clones, around 77% being singletons. Sequences were obtained from ileal tissue. These receptors were obtained from an adult with Crohn's disease. Each CDR3 is given with its conserved first and last residue. Each record gives: D gene, clone size, V gene, J gene, CDR3 DNA, CDR3 protein. D genes are given only for firm matches. Size is omitted from some rows. Given values are once, few, many or a class for expanded clones.

d_call: TRBD2
clone_size: -
v_call: TRBV25-1
j_call: TRBJ2-1
cdr3_nt: TGTGCCAGCAGTGAATGGGGCGGGAGCAATGAGCAGTTCTTC
cdr3_aa: CASSEWGGSNEQFF

d_call: TRBD1
clone_size: -
v_call: TRBV11-2
j_call: TRBJ1-5
cdr3_nt: TGTGCCAGCAGCCAAGGGACAGTAGCGGTGGGTAGCAATCAGCCCCAGCATTTT
cdr3_aa: CASSQGTVAVGSNQPQHF

d_call: -
clone_size: -
v_call: TRBV19
j_call: TRBJ1-5
cdr3_nt: TGTGCCAGTAGTATGAATCCGGTGAATCAGCCCCAGCATTTT
cdr3_aa: CASSMNPVNQPQHF

d_call: TRBD2
clone_size: -
v_call: TRBV10-3
j_call: TRBJ2-7
cdr3_nt: TGTGCCATCAGTGAGGGGCAGACTAGCGGGATAAGATCTCGCGAGCAGTACTTC
cdr3_aa: CAISEGQTSGIRSREQYF

d_call: -
clone_size: -
v_call: TRBV5-1
j_call: TRBJ2-1
cdr3_nt: TGCGCCAGCAGCTTGGTGGGAGGCTCCTACAATGAGCAGTTCTTC
cdr3_aa: CASSLVGGSYNEQFF

d_call: TRBD1
clone_size: -
v_call: TRBV19
j_call: TRBJ2-1
cdr3_nt: TGTGCCAGTAGTATTAAGGGGGCTGGTGTCAATGAGCAGTTCTTC
cdr3_aa: CASSIKGAGVNEQFF

d_call: -
clone_size: -
v_call: TRBV6-5
j_call: TRBJ2-4
cdr3_nt: TGTGCCAGCAGTTCCGCAGGGGCCAAAAACATTCAGTACTTC
cdr3_aa: CASSSAGAKNIQYF

d_call: -
clone_size: -
v_call: TRBV4-2
j_call: TRBJ2-5
cdr3_nt: TGTGCCAGCAGCCAAGATGGGGGGGCCCAAGAGACCCAGTACTTC
cdr3_aa: CASSQDGGAQETQYF

d_call: -
clone_size: -
v_call: TRBV7-9
j_call: TRBJ2-7
cdr3_nt: TGTGCCAGCAGCCGCCCAGGGAACTACGAGCAGTACTTC
cdr3_aa: CASSRPGNYEQYF

d_call: TRBD1
clone_size: -
v_call: TRBV2
j_call: TRBJ1-1
cdr3_nt: TGTGCCAGCAGTGAAGGCAGGGGGACGAGATGGGGCACTGAAGCTTTCTTT
cdr3_aa: CASSEGRGTRWGTEAFF

d_call: TRBD1
clone_size: -
v_call: TRBV9
j_call: TRBJ1-1
cdr3_nt: TGTGCCAGCAGCGTAGCTGGGCAGGGGGCAAACACTGAAGCTTTCTTT
cdr3_aa: CASSVAGQGANTEAFF

d_call: TRBD1
clone_size: -
v_call: TRBV7-6
j_call: TRBJ2-3
cdr3_nt: TGTGCCAGCAGCTGGGGAACAGGGGGCCGGTCAGATACGCAGTATTTT
cdr3_aa: CASSWGTGGRSDTQYF

d_call: TRBD1
clone_size: -
v_call: TRBV7-9
j_call: TRBJ2-5
cdr3_nt: TGTGCCAGCAGCTCACAGGGGCGGCAAGAGACCCAGTACTTC
cdr3_aa: CASSSQGRQETQYF

d_call: -
clone_size: few
v_call: TRBV30
j_call: TRBJ2-7
cdr3_nt: TGTGCCTGGGACAGGAAAACCTACGAGCAGTACTTC
cdr3_aa: CAWDRKTYEQYF

d_call: -
clone_size: -
v_call: TRBV6-5
j_call: TRBJ1-5
cdr3_nt: TGTGCCAGCAGGGAGCAGGGTCGTAATCAGCCCCAGCATTTT
cdr3_aa: CASREQGRNQPQHF

d_call: TRBD2
clone_size: -
v_call: TRBV5-4
j_call: TRBJ2-1
cdr3_nt: TGTGCCAGCAGCCTGGATAGCGGGGGGGCGCGGCAGTTCTTC
cdr3_aa: CASSLDSGGARQFF

d_call: -
clone_size: -
v_call: TRBV19
j_call: TRBJ2-7
cdr3_nt: TGTGCCAGTAGCTCGACAGGGGAGGGTACCTACGAGCAGTACTTC
cdr3_aa: CASSSTGEGTYEQYF